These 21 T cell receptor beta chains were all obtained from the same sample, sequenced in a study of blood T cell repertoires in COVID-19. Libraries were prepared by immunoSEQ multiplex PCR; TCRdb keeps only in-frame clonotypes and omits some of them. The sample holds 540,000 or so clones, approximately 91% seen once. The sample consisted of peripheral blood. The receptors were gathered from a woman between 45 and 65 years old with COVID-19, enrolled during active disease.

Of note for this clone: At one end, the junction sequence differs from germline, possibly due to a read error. Here the CDR3 DNA reads TGTGCCAGCAGCTTAACCTCCCCGGGACAGGGGGCCTTC. Protein: CASSLTSPGQGAF. The chain links TRBV7-9 to TRBJ1-2, with 11 bases that match TRBD1. The CDR3 has 13 amino acids. The germline gives CDR1 SEHNR, CDR2 FQNEAQ (reference sequence).

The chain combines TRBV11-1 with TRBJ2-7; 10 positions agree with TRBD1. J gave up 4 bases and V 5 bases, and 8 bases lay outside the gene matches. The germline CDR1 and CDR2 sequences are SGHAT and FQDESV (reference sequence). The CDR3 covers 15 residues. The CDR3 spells CASSPGTGAGYEQYF. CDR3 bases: TGTGCCAGCAGCCCGGGGACAGGGGCAGGATACGAGCAGTACTTC.

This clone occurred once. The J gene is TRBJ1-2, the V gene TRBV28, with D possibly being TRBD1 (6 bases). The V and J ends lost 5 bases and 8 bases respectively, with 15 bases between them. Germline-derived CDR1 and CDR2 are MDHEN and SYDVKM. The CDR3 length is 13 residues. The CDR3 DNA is TGTGCCAGCAGTATCAACACAGGGACCGGCTACACCTTC. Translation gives CASSINTGTGYTF.

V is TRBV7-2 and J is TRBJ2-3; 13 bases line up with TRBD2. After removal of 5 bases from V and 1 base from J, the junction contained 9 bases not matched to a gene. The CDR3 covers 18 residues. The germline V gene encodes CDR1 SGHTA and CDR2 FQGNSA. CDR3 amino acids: CASSPQSGTSGGTDTQYF. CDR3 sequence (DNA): TGTGCCAGCAGCCCTCAGTCCGGGACTAGCGGGGGCACAGATACGCAGTATTTT.

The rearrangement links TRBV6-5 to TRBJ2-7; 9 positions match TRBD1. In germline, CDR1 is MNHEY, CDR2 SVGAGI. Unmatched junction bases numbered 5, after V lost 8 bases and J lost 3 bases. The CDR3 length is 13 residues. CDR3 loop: CASQGQGFYEQYF. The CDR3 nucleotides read TGTGCCAGCCAGGGACAGGGATTCTACGAGCAGTACTTC.

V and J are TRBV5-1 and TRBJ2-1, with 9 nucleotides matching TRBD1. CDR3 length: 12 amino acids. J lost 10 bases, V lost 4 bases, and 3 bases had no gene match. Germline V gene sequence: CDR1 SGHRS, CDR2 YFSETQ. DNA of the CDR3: TGCGCCAGCAGCACCGGGACAGGGGAGCAGTTCTTC. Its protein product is CASSTGTGEQFF.

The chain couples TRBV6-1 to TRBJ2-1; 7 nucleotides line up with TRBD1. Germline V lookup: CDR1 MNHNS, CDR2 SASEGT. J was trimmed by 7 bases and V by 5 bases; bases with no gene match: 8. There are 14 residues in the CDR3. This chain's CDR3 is CASSYQGVGNEQFF. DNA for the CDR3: TGTGCCAGCAGTTATCAGGGGGTAGGGAATGAGCAGTTCTTC.

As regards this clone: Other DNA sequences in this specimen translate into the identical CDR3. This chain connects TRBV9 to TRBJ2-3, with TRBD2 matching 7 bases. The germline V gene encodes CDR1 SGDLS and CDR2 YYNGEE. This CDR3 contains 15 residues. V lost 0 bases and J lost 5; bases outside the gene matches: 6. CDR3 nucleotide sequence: TGTGCCAGCAGCGTAGCTGGGGGGGGTGAAGATACGCAGTATTTT. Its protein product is CASSVAGGGEDTQYF.

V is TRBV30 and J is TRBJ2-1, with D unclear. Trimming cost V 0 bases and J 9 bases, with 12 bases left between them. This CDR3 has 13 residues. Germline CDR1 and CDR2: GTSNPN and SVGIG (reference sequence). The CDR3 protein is CAWSVQTLGEQFF. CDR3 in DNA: TGTGCCTGGAGTGTACAGACGCTCGGTGAGCAGTTCTTC.

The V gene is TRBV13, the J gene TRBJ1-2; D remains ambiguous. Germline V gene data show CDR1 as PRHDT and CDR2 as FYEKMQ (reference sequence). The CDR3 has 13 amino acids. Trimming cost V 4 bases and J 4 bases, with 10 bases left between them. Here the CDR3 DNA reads TGTGCCAGCAGCTCCCCCGGAGGCTATGGCTACACCTTC. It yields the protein CASSSPGGYGYTF.

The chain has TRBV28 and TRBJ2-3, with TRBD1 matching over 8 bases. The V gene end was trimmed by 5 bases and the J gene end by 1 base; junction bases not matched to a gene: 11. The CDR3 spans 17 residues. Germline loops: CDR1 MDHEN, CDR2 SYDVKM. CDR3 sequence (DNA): TGTGCCAGCAGTCCCCCTCCGGGGACAGGCGGCACAGATACGCAGTATTTT. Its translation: CASSPPPGTGGTDTQYF.

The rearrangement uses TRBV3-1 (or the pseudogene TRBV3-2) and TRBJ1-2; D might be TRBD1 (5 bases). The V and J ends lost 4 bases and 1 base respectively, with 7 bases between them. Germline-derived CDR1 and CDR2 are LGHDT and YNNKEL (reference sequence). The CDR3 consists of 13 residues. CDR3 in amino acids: CASSPDSNYGYTF. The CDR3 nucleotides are TGTGCCAGCAGCCCTGACAGTAACTATGGCTACACCTTC.

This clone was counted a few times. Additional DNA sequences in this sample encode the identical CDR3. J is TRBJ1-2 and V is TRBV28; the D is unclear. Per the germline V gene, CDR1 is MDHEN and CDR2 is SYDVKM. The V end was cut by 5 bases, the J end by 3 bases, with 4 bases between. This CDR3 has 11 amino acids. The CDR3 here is CASSLYYGYTF. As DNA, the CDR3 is TGTGCCAGCAGTCTGTACTATGGCTACACCTTC.

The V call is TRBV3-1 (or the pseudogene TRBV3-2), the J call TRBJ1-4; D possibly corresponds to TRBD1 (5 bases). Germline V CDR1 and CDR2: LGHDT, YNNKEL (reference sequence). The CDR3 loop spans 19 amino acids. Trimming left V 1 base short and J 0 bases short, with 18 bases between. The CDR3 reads CASSQVGVILQATNEKLFF. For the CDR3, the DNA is TGTGCCAGCAGCCAAGTAGGGGTTATACTCCAGGCAACTAATGAAAAACTGTTTTTT.

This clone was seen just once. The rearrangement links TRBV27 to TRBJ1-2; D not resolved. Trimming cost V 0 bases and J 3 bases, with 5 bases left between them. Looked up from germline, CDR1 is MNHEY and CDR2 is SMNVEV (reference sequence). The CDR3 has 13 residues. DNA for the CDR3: TGTGCCAGCAGTTTATCGGCTTACTATGGCTACACCTTC. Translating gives CASSLSAYYGYTF.

CDR3 amino acids: CASNRDRGPQETQYF. Here the CDR3 DNA reads TGTGCCAGCAACCGGGACAGGGGCCCCCAAGAGACCCAGTACTTC. This rearrangement joins TRBV2 to TRBJ2-5; 10 positions match TRBD1. With V trimmed by 7 bases and J by 1 base, 6 bases remained unmatched. The CDR3 has 15 residues. The germline V gene encodes CDR1 SNHLY and CDR2 FYNNEI.

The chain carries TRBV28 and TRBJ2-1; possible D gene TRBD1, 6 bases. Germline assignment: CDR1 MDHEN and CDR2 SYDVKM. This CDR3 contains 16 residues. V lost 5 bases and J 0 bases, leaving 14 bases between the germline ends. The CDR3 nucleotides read TGTGCCAGCAGTCCCATCACAGGGCGCTCCTACAATGAGCAGTTCTTC. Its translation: CASSPITGRSYNEQFF.

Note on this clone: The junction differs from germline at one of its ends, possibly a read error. The CDR3 DNA is TGTGCCAGCAGCCAGGGACAGCGCCAGCATTTT. This codes for CASSQGQRQHF. V gene TRBV5-8 combines with J gene TRBJ1-5; 7 nucleotides match TRBD1. Germline assignment: CDR1 SGHTS and CDR2 YDEGEE. The CDR3 totals 11 residues.

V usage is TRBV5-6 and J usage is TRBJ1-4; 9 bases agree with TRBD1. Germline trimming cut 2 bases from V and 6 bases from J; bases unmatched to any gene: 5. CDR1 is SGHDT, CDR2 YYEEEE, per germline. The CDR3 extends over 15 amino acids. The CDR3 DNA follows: TGTGCCAGCAGCTTACAGGGGGCTGGAGATGAAAAACTGTTTTTT. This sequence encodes CASSLQGAGDEKLFF.

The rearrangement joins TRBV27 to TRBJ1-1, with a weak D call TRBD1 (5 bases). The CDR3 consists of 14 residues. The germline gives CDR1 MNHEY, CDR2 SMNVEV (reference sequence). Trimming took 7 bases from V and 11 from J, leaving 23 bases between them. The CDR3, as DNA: TGTGCCAGCACTACCCCTCAAAATGGGGGGGTGGCTTTCTTT. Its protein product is CASTTPQNGGVAFF.

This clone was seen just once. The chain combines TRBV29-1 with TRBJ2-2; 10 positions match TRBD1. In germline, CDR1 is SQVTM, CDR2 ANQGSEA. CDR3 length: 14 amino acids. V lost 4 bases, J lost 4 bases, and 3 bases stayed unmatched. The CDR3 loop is CSVGTGGPTGELFF. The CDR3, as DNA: TGCAGCGTTGGGACAGGGGGACCCACCGGGGAGCTGTTTTTT.